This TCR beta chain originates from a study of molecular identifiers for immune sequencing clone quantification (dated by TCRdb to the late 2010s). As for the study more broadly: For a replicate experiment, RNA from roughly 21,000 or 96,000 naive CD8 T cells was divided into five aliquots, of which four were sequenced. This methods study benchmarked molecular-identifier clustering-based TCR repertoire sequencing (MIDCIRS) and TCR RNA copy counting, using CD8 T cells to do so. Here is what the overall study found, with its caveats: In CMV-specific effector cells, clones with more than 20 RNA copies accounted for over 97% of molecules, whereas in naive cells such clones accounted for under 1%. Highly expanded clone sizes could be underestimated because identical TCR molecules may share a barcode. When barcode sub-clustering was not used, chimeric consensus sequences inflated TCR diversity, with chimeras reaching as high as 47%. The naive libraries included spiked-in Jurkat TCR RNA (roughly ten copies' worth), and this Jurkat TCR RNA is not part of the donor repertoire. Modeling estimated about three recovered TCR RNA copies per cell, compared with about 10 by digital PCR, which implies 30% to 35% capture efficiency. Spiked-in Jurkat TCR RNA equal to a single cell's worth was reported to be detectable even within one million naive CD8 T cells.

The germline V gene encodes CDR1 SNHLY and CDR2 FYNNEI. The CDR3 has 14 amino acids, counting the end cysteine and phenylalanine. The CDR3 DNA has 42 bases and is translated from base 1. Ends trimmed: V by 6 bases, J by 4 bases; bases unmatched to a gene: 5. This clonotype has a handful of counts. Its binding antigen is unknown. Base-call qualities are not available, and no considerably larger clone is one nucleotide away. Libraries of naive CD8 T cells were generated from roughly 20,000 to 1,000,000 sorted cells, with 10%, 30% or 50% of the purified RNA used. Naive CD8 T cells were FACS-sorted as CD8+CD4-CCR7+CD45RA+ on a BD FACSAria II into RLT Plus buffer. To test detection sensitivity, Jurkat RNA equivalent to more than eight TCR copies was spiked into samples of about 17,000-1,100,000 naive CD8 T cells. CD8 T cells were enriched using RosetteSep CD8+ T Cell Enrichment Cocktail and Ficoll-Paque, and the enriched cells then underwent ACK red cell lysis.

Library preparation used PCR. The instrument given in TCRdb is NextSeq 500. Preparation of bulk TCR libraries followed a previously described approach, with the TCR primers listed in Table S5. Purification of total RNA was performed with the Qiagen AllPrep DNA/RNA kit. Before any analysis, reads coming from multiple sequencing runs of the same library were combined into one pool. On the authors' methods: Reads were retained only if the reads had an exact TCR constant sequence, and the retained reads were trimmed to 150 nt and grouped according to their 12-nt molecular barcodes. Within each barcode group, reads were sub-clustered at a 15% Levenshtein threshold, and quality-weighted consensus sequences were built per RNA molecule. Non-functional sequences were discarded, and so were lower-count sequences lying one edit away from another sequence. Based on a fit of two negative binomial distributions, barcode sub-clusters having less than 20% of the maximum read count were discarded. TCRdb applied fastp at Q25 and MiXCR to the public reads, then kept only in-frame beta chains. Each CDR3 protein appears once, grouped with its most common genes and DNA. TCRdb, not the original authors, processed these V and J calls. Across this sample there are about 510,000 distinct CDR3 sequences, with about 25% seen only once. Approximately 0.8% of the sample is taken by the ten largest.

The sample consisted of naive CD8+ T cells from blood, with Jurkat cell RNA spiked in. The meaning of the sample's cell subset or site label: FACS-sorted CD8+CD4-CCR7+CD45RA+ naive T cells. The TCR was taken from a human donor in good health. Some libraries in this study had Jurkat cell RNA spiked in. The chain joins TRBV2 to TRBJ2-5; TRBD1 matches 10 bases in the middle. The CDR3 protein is CASRGQGLSETQYF. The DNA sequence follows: TGTGCCAGCAGGGGACAGGGGCTATCAGAGACCCAGTACTTC.